The rows below give T cell receptor beta chains drawn from one sample of a study of cytomegalovirus exposure and HLA in healthy donors. TCRdb's table, derived via immunoSEQ multiplex PCR, lists solely in-frame clones and lacks some. The sample consists of 75,000 to 80,000 clones, about 75% of them appearing once. The sample was PBMCs. The source is a man aged 55-75 years in good health and CMV-seropositive. The CDR3 runs from the conserved cysteine through the conserved F or W. D genes are given only for firm matches. Clone size is not always given. Where it is, it says once, few, many or a class for expanded clones.

>TRBD2|few|TRBJ2-1|TRBV4-2
TGTGCCAGCAGCCAACGGACTAGCGGGGCCACGAGCTCCTACAATGAGCAGTTCTTC
CASSQRTSGATSSYNEQFF
>NA|few|TRBJ2-2|TRBV11-2
TGTGCCAGCAGCTTCGTCCCAGGGAATACCGGGGAGCTGTTTTTT
CASSFVPGNTGELFF
>TRBD1|NA|TRBJ2-7|TRBV5-4
TGTGCCAGCAGCCGCGAAGACAGGGGACGATACGAGCAGTACTTC
CASSREDRGRYEQYF
>NA|NA|TRBJ2-1|TRBV7-9
TGTGCCAGCAGCCCCCGGGACTACAATGAGCAGTTCTTC
CASSPRDYNEQFF
>TRBD1|NA|TRBJ2-7|TRBV7-9
TGTGCCAGCAGCTTTGGACAGGGTCTGGGCGAGCAGTACTTC
CASSFGQGLGEQYF
>TRBD2|NA|TRBJ2-2|TRBV28
TGTGCCAGCAGCGCCGGGACTAGCGGGTTCAGGGAGCTGTTTTTT
CASSAGTSGFRELFF
>NA|NA|TRBJ2-7|TRBV30
TGTGCCTGGAGTGGGGGGCGTTCTGGGGAGCAGTACTTC
CAWSGGRSGEQYF
>NA|NA|TRBJ2-1|TRBV5-1
TGCGCCAGCAGCTTCTGGGGAGGTGAGCAGTTCTTC
CASSFWGGEQFF
>TRBD2|NA|TRBJ2-7|TRBV4-3
TGCGCCAGCAGCCAAGAGAACCTCCTAGCGGGAGTGGCCTACGAGCAGTACTTC
CASSQENLLAGVAYEQYF
>TRBD1|NA|TRBJ2-1|TRBV11-2
TGTGCCAGCTCCGATCAGTACCAGGGGGCTGAGCAGTTCTTC
CASSDQYQGAEQFF
>TRBD2|NA|TRBJ2-1|TRBV7-2
TGTGCCAGCAGCTTCCTTAGCGGGGGGGTGGGCAATGAGCAGTTCTTC
CASSFLSGGVGNEQFF
>NA|NA|TRBJ1-6|TRBV30
TGTGCCTGGAGTGTACCTTACAGCAACTATAATTCACCCCTCCACTTT
CAWSVPYSNYNSPLHF
>TRBD2|NA|TRBJ2-3|TRBV5-8
TGTGCCAGCAGCTTAGGGCCCGGGACTACCTCCTCGCTCAGGTATTTT
CASSLGPGTTSSLRYF
>TRBD2|NA|TRBJ2-5|TRBV4-1
TGCGCCAGCAGCCAAGATAGCGGGGGAGACCAAGAGACCCAGTACTTC
CASSQDSGGDQETQYF
>TRBD1|NA|TRBJ1-1|TRBV7-6
TGTGCCAGCAGCTTATTCGGACAGGGCACTGAAGCTTTCTTT
CASSLFGQGTEAFF
>TRBD2|NA|TRBJ2-7|TRBV5-1
TGCGCCAGCAGCTTGGGAAGCGGGGGCGCCTACGAGCAGTACTTC
CASSLGSGGAYEQYF
>NA|NA|TRBJ1-5|TRBV5-5
TGTGCCAGCAGCTTGGCCGGGGTAAGCAATCAGCCCCAGCATTTT
CASSLAGVSNQPQHF
>NA|NA|TRBJ1-6|TRBV14
TGTGCCAGCAGCCAAGAGGGCGGGACACCCCTCCACTTT
CASSQEGGTPLHF
>TRBD2|NA|TRBJ2-3|TRBV10-1
TGCGCCAGCAGTACTATCGAAACGGGAGGGCCGCTAGATACGCAGTATTTT
CASSTIETGGPLDTQYF
>NA|NA|TRBJ1-2|TRBV19
TGTGCCAGTAGTATCGGCCATAGCGGAGGCAACTATGGCTACACCTTC
CASSIGHSGGNYGYTF
>TRBD1|NA|TRBJ2-7|TRBV9
TGTGCCAGCAGCCTCTCCGGGACAGGGGATCCCCATCAGTACTTC
CASSLSGTGDPHQYF
>NA|few|TRBJ2-7|TRBV6-1
TGTGCCAGCAGGAAGTACGCGGCGGATTCCTACGAGCAGTACTTC
CASRKYAADSYEQYF
>TRBD2|once|TRBJ2-7|TRBV25-1
TGTGCCAGCAGGGGGACTAGCGGGAGGTTTTTCTACGAGCAGTACTTC
CASRGTSGRFFYEQYF
>NA|NA|TRBJ1-2|TRBV18
TGTGCCAGCTCACCACCGGTGCGGGCCTATGGCTACACCTTC
CASSPPVRAYGYTF
>NA|NA|TRBJ2-7|TRBV5-1
TGCGCCAGCAGAGAGGGAGACGGTGGCGAGCAGTACTTC
CASREGDGGEQYF
>TRBD1|NA|TRBJ2-7|TRBV5-6
TGTGCCAGCAGCATCGGGACAGGGAGATACGAGCAGTACTTC
CASSIGTGRYEQYF
>NA|once|TRBJ2-2|TRBV27
TGTGCCAGCAGGCTACAGGGTTTGAACACCGGGGAGCTGTTTTTT
CASRLQGLNTGELFF
>TRBD2|NA|TRBJ2-5|TRBV9
TGTGCCAGCAGCGGTAGCGGGAGGGCCCAGGAGACCCAGTACTTC
CASSGSGRAQETQYF
>TRBD1|NA|TRBJ1-5|TRBV2
TGTGCCAGCACCTCCGACAGGGCTGATCAGCCCCAGCATTTT
CASTSDRADQPQHF
>TRBD2|NA|TRBJ2-7|TRBV19
TGTGCCAGTAGTATAGCCGGGGGGAGCTACGAGCAGTACTTC
CASSIAGGSYEQYF
>NA|NA|TRBJ1-6|TRBV2
TGTGCCAGCAGAGCTGACAGAACACCCCTCCACTTT
CASRADRTPLHF
>TRBD1|NA|TRBJ1-4|TRBV30
TGTGCCTGGAACCAGTTAGGGGGCGCAGGTGAAAAACTGTTTTTT
CAWNQLGGAGEKLFF
>TRBD1|NA|TRBJ2-7|TRBV7-9
TGTGCCAGCAGCCCCGGGACAGGGGTCAAGCAGTACTTC
CASSPGTGVKQYF
>TRBD1|NA|TRBJ1-5|TRBV5-1
TGCGCCAGCAGCTTATCAGGGGGCAGTCAGCCCCAGCATTTT
CASSLSGGSQPQHF
>NA|NA|TRBJ2-7|TRBV2
TGTGCCAGCGAGAAAGCCGGCGAGCAGTACTTC
CASEKAGEQYF
>TRBD1|NA|TRBJ2-7|TRBV10-3
TGTGCCATCTCTGGTACAGGGGCAAGGTCCTACGAGCAGTACTTC
CAISGTGARSYEQYF
>NA|NA|TRBJ2-2|TRBV13
TGTGCCAGCAGCTCCCCCCGCGGGTCGGCGGACACCGGGGAGCTGTTTTTT
CASSSPRGSADTGELFF
>TRBD1|NA|TRBJ1-1|TRBV10-2
TGCGCCAGCAGTAGGACAGGGGTCGGTCTCGGAGCTTTCTTT
CASSRTGVGLGAFF
>NA|NA|TRBJ2-7|TRBV28
TGTGCCAGCAGCCCGGGCGGGTACGAGCAGTACTTC
CASSPGGYEQYF
>TRBD1|NA|TRBJ1-1|TRBV2
TGTGCCAGCAGCCCTACAGGGGGATACACTGAAGCTTTCTTT
CASSPTGGYTEAFF
>NA|NA|TRBJ1-2|TRBV9
TGTGCCAGCAGCCCCCGGGGGGGGGACTCGTACTATGGCTACACCTTC
CASSPRGGDSYYGYTF
>TRBD1|NA|TRBJ1-1|TRBV6-5
TGTGCCAGCACAAAGACAGGGGGAATGAACACTGAAGCTTTCTTT
CASTKTGGMNTEAFF
>TRBD1|NA|TRBJ2-1|TRBV6-6
TGTGCCAGCAGTAAGGGACAGGGGAACAATGAGCAGTTCTTC
CASSKGQGNNEQFF
>NA|NA|TRBJ1-1|TRBV5-1
TGCGCCAGCAGCCCACGACAATCGGCCGTTCTCGCTGAAGCTTTCTTT
CASSPRQSAVLAEAFF
>TRBD1|NA|TRBJ1-2|TRBV12-5
TGTGCTAGTGGCACGGGACAGGGGTTCCGAGGCTACACCTTC
CASGTGQGFRGYTF
>TRBD1|NA|TRBJ2-3|TRBV30
TGTGCTGTACACAGGGGGCAGACAGATACGCAGTATTTT
CAVHRGQTDTQYF
>NA|NA|TRBJ2-3|TRBV4-2
TGTGCCAGCAGCCAGACAGGATATACGCAGTATTTT
CASSQTGYTQYF
>NA|NA|TRBJ2-2|TRBV7-2
TGTGCCAGCAGCCCGACAGAATTCGCCGGGGAGCTGTTTTTT
CASSPTEFAGELFF
>NA|NA|TRBJ2-7|TRBV5-1
TGCGCCAGCAGTGCGAGCGGCCTGCCGCTAGCATCGGGCGAGCAGTACTTC
CASSASGLPLASGEQYF
>NA|NA|TRBJ2-5|TRBV19
TGTGCCAGTAGTATCCGGTGGGAGCAAGAGACCCAGTACTTC
CASSIRWEQETQYF
>NA|NA|TRBJ1-5|TRBV2
TGTGCCAGCAGTGCCACGGGTGGCAATCAGCCCCAGCATTTT
CASSATGGNQPQHF
>NA|NA|TRBJ2-5|TRBV13
TGTGCCAGCAGCCCGAGGCGGGACCAGCCCCAACAAGAGACCCAGTACTTC
CASSPRRDQPQQETQYF
>TRBD1|few|TRBJ2-1|TRBV7-9
TGTGCCAGCAGCTCTCCGGGACAGAGCTCCTACAATGAGCAGTTCTTC
CASSSPGQSSYNEQFF
>TRBD1|NA|TRBJ1-5|TRBV28
TGTGCCAGCACCGTACGCAGGGAAAGGGTACAATTCACAGGGGTTCAGCCCCAGCATTTT
CASTVRRERVQFTGVQPQHF
>NA|NA|TRBJ1-5|TRBV27
TGTGCCAGCAGTACAGGGTATAGCAATCAGCCCCAGCATTTT
CASSTGYSNQPQHF
>TRBD1|once|TRBJ1-2|TRBV28
TGTGCCAGCAGTTATGGGACAGGGTCATATGGCTACACCTTC
CASSYGTGSYGYTF
>NA|NA|TRBJ2-7|TRBV7-2
TGTGCCAGCAGCTCGGCCGGCAACAGCAACTACGAGCAGTACTTC
CASSSAGNSNYEQYF
>TRBD1|NA|TRBJ1-4|TRBV28
TGTGCCAGCAGTTTATACAGGGGGCGAGGTGAAAAACTGTTTTTT
CASSLYRGRGEKLFF
>NA|NA|TRBJ1-1|TRBV28
TGTGCCAGCAGTTTGGGGGGGTCAGGCACTGAAGCTTTCTTT
CASSLGGSGTEAFF
>TRBD1|NA|TRBJ1-4|TRBV7-7
TGTGCTAGCAGCCCCGGACAGGGGGTCGGTGAAAAACTGTTTTTT
CASSPGQGVGEKLFF